The sequence of this T cell receptor (beta chain) was determined in a study of cytomegalovirus exposure and HLA in healthy donors. Germline trimming cut 4 bases from V and 8 bases from J; bases unmatched to any gene: 6. The CDR3 consists of 15 residues. Per germline, CDR1 PRHDT and CDR2 FYEKMQ (reference sequence). Regarding this clone: Its antigen remains unidentified.

General study findings and limits: A later analysis found that most CMV-associated TCR beta chains appeared HLA-restricted.

PCR involved 60 Vbeta and 13 Jbeta primers. Profiled with immunoSEQ multiplex PCR; TCRdb holds only in-frame clones, not every one. The repertoire holds some 170,000 clones, with 83% as singletons. This receptor was taken from a man over 45 in good health and CMV-seropositive. The specimen sequenced was PBMCs. V and J are TRBV13 and TRBJ2-1; TRBD2 aligns across 12 bases. In DNA form, the CDR3 reads TGTGCCAGCAGCTCTCTAGCGGGAGGGCCGTATGAGCAGTTCTTC. Its protein product is CASSSLAGGPYEQFF.